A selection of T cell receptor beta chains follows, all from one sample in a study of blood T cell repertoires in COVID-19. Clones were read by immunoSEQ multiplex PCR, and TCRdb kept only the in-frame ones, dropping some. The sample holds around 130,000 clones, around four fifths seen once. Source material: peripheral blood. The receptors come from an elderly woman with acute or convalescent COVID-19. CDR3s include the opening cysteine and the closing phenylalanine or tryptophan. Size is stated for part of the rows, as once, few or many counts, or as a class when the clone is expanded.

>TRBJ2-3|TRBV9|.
CASSVGVAGARHTDTQYF
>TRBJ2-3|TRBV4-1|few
CASSQAAAGGGYTQYF
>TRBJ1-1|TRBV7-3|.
CASSLRGGERTEAFF
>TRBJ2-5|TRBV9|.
CASSAVAGEGETQYF
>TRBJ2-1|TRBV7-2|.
CASTPWGGSYNEQFF
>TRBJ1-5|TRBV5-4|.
CASSQDSPQPQHF
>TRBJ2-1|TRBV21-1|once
CASSALAGGSNEQFF
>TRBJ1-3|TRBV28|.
CASGPFGTIYF
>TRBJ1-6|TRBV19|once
CASRVQGRDSPLHF
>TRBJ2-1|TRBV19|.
CASSISRGTSGRTPREQFF
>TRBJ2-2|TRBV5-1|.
CASSLEPSGGSNTGELFF
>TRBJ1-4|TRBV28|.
CASSLYRALNEKLFF
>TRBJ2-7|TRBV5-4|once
CASRRAPNNAYEQYF
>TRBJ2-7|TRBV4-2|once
CASSQDGGVPYEQYF
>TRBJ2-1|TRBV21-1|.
CASSSDLGLADYNEQFF
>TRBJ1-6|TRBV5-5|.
CASSADRGQVSSALHF
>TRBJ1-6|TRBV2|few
CASSVRTDDNSPLHF
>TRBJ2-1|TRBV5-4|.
CASSFDLSSYNEQFF
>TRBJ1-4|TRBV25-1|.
CASSTGHSGGEKLFF
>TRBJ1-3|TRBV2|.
CASSRAVIGNTIYF
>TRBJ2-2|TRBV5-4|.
CASSSLNTGELFF
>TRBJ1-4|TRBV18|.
CASSPIGNEKLFF
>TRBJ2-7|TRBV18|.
CASSPRPRGPYEQYF
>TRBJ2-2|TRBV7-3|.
CASSRLIPGELFF
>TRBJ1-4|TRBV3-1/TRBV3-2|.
CASSPDIEKLFF
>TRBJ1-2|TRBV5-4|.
CASSFTGFDYGYTF
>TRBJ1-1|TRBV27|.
CASSFKQGGTEAFF
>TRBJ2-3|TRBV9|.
CASSVGQGHLGDTQYF
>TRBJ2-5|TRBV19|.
CASSKTGTSGRGVSETQYF
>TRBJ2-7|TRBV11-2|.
CASSWRLGHALGEQYF
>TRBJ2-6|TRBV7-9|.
CASSPRSSGANVLTF
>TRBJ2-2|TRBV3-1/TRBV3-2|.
CASSQALAGTGELFF
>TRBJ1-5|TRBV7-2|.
CASSLTTGSANQPQHF
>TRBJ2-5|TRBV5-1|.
CASSLYGLVHETQYF
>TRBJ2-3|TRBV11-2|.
CASSLVAQTTSSTDTQYF
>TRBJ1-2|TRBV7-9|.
CASRATGSYGYTF
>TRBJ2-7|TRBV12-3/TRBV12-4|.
CATRASPTYEQYF
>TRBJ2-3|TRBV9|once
CASSVANRFTDTQYF
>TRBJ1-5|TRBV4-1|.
CASSNLPRMGQGTLVSNQPQHF